This T cell receptor beta chain derives from a study of shared clonotypes between healthy human individuals. Germline V CDR1 and CDR2: SGHDN, FVKESK. The J segment lost 5 bases and the V segment lost 4 bases, leaving 8 bases of the junction unmatched. The CDR3 runs 15 residues. Donors, without exception, were Caucasian adults residing in Nashville, Tennessee. Profiled with immunoSEQ multiplex PCR; TCRdb holds only in-frame clones, not every one. The repertoire has roughly 2,500,000 clones, over 85% of them found once; the top ten carry 0.36%. The receptor was derived from a man aged 18-30 years in good health. Some clones in this sample may be carry-over from other donors' samples. The chain is built from TRBV14 and TRBJ2-5; TRBD1 matches 9 bases. Sequencing was performed on naive CD4+ T cells from PBMCs. Noted subset: CD45RA+ positively selected. CDR3 residues: CASSPYRGLRETQYF. CDR3 DNA sequence: TGTGCCAGCAGCCCCTACAGGGGGCTGAGGGAGACCCAGTACTTC.